These T cell receptor beta chains were read from a single sample in a study of response to subunit inactivated influenza vaccine. TCRdb ran MiXCR on the RT-PCR reads and lists one entry per CDR3 protein. The table has a few hundred thousand distinct CDR3 sequences, about a fifth seen once; the top ten hold 10%. The sample consisted of PBMCs from blood, taken about 20 months after vaccination. All receptors come from a man in his fifties or sixties who received an inactivated influenza vaccine. Both conserved end residues are part of each CDR3. The order of the fields is D gene, clone size, V gene, J gene, CDR3 DNA, CDR3 protein. D genes are given only for firm matches. Clone sizes are given selectively: once, few, many, or a class where the clone is expanded.

>.|many|TRBV15|TRBJ1-1
TGTGCCACCAGCAGGTCGCAGGATGAAGCTTTCTTT
CATSRSQDEAFF
>.|.|TRBV19|TRBJ2-2
TGTGCCAGTAGTATATCAGGGGCCTCCGGGGAGCTGTTTTTT
CASSISGASGELFF
>.|few|TRBV20-1|TRBJ2-1
TGCAGTGCTAGAGATCGGGAAGAGCAGTTCTTC
CSARDREEQFF
>.|.|TRBV3-1|TRBJ1-2
TGTGCCAGCAGCCTTTATTATATACAGGGTTCTAACTATGGCTACACCTTC
CASSLYYIQGSNYGYTF
>.|few|TRBV24-1|TRBJ2-7
TGTGCCACCAGTGCTGGCGGAGGGTCCAATCAGCAGTACTTC
CATSAGGGSNQQYF
>TRBD2|.|TRBV4-1|TRBJ2-7
TGCGCCAGCAGCCGATGGGGGGGCTACGAGCAGTACTTC
CASSRWGGYEQYF
>.|many|TRBV12-3/TRBV12-4|TRBJ1-1
TGTGCCAGCAGCCGAACAGAAGAAGCTTTCTTT
CASSRTEEAFF
>.|.|TRBV20-1|TRBJ2-1
TGCAGTGCTAGAGATAGTAAAGGACTCACATACAATGAGCAGTTCTTC
CSARDSKGLTYNEQFF
>.|.|TRBV4-1|TRBJ2-2
TGCGCCAGCAGCCAAGGGCTGAACACCGGGGAGCTGTTTTTT
CASSQGLNTGELFF
>TRBD2|few|TRBV5-1|TRBJ2-2
TGCGCCAGCAGCTCCAGCGGGGGGATGGCCGGGGAGCTGTTTTTT
CASSSSGGMAGELFF
>.|few|TRBV1|TRBJ1-2
TGCACCAGCAGCCCCCCAGGACAGTTCTATGGCTACACCTTC
CTSSPPGQFYGYTF
>.|few|TRBV20-1|TRBJ1-2
TGCAGTGCCCAGAGGGGGTATGGCTACACCTTC
CSAQRGYGYTF
>.|few|TRBV12-3/TRBV12-4|TRBJ1-4
TGTGCCAGCAGTTTTGGGACACCAAATGAAAAACTGTTTTTT
CASSFGTPNEKLFF
>.|.|TRBV6-1|TRBJ2-7
TGTGCCAGCCTTTTAGGTCCGGAGCAGTACTTC
CASLLGPEQYF
>.|few|TRBV20-1|TRBJ2-3
TGCAGTGCTGCTGTGCCCCTCATCACAGATACGCAGTATTTT
CSAAVPLITDTQYF
>.|.|TRBV11-2|TRBJ2-2
TGTGCCAGCAGCTTAGCGGCACAGGTTCGCACCGGGGAGCTGTTTTTT
CASSLAAQVRTGELFF
>TRBD2|few|TRBV7-2|TRBJ2-5
TGTGCCAGCGGCACTAGCGGGGAGACCCAGTACTTC
CASGTSGETQYF
>TRBD1|.|TRBV29-1|TRBJ2-7
TGCAGCGTTGATCTCGGGACAGGGGTCTACGAGCAGTACTTC
CSVDLGTGVYEQYF
>TRBD1|many|TRBV5-1|TRBJ1-1
TGCGCCAGCAGCTTGGCCGGACAGGATCCTGAAGCTTTCTTT
CASSLAGQDPEAFF
>.|.|TRBV30|TRBJ1-1
TGTGCCTGGAGCGGACAGCCTAACACTGAAGCTTTCTTT
CAWSGQPNTEAFF
>.|few|TRBV29-1|TRBJ2-3
TGCAGCGCAGGAGATACCCCTGGATATACGCAGTATTTT
CSAGDTPGYTQYF
>TRBD1|few|TRBV6-2/TRBV6-3|TRBJ2-7
TGTGCCAGCGCCCTCACCGGGACAGGACCTCGGAGGGACTTC
CASALTGTGPRRDF
>TRBD2|.|TRBV12-3/TRBV12-4|TRBJ2-5
TGTGCCAGCAGCCAATACAGGCTGCGGGAGTCCCAGTACTTC
CASSQYRLRESQYF
>.|.|TRBV28|TRBJ1-2
TGTGCCAGCAGTCCAGCGACCTATGGCTACACCTTC
CASSPATYGYTF
>.|few|TRBV4-2|TRBJ1-6
TGTGCCAGCAGCCCAGGGGTTGGATCCTATAATTCACCCCTCCACTTT
CASSPGVGSYNSPLHF
>TRBD1|.|TRBV20-1|TRBJ1-2
TGCAGTGCTCGACAGGGTCCTGGTGGCTACACCTTC
CSARQGPGGYTF
>TRBD1|.|TRBV11-2|TRBJ2-1
TGTGCCAGCAGCTTAGACCTCCGCGGACAGGGTAGGAACAATGAGCAGTTCTTC
CASSLDLRGQGRNNEQFF
>.|few|TRBV6-2/TRBV6-3|TRBJ2-7
TGTGCCAGCAGTTACTCACGGGACACCGAGCAGTACTTC
CASSYSRDTEQYF
>.|few|TRBV5-1|TRBJ2-1
TGCGCCAGCAGCCCAGACGGGACCACCTACAATGAGCAGTTCTTC
CASSPDGTTYNEQFF
>.|.|TRBV6-2/TRBV6-3|TRBJ2-1
TGTGCCAGCAGTTACTCGTTGGGTAGCTACCTCAGGCGGTCCTACAATGAGCAGTTCTTC
CASSYSLGSYLRRSYNEQFF
>.|few|TRBV12-3/TRBV12-4|TRBJ2-1
TGTGCCAGCAGTTTGAGGGGATATGAGCAGTTCTTC
CASSLRGYEQFF
>.|.|TRBV9|TRBJ1-1
TGTGCCAGCAGCGTCGGGGGGGGTACTTATGCGGCTGAAGCTTTCTTT
CASSVGGGTYAAEAFF
>TRBD2|.|TRBV12-3/TRBV12-4|TRBJ2-1
TGTGCCAGCAGGCCCCCGGGACTAGCGATTTTCAATGAGCAGTTCTTC
CASRPPGLAIFNEQFF
>TRBD2|.|TRBV27|TRBJ2-7
TGTGCCAGCAGTCTGGGACTAATCCCTTCCTACGAGCAGTACTTC
CASSLGLIPSYEQYF
>.|many|TRBV7-9|TRBJ2-7
TGTGCCAGCAGCCGGGACCGAGGCTCCTACGAGCAGTACTTC
CASSRDRGSYEQYF
>.|few|TRBV12-3/TRBV12-4|TRBJ2-2
TGTGCCAGCAGTTACGACAGTCCCGGGGAGCTGTTTTTT
CASSYDSPGELFF
>TRBD1|few|TRBV20-1|TRBJ1-5
TGCAGTGCTAGAGATCCGAACCAGGGGGCTTGGCAGCCCCAGCATTTT
CSARDPNQGAWQPQHF
>TRBD1|.|TRBV6-5|TRBJ1-1
TGTGCCAGCAGTTGGGACAGGGGGAGTAGCGGTGAAGCTTTCTTT
CASSWDRGSSGEAFF
>.|.|TRBV18|TRBJ1-1
TGTGCCAGCTCACCAAGCGTGCAGGGTCTTCAGGGAACTGAAGCTTTCTTT
CASSPSVQGLQGTEAFF
>.|many|TRBV7-8|TRBJ1-4
TGTGCCAGCAGCTTAGTTGGGGGGAGTTATGAAAAACTGTTTTTT
CASSLVGGSYEKLFF
>.|.|TRBV20-1|TRBJ2-1
TGCAGTGCTAGAGACTGGCACACCAAGGGGGATGAGCAGTTCTTC
CSARDWHTKGDEQFF
>.|.|TRBV10-3|TRBJ1-5
TGTGCCACCACAGATAGCAATCAGCCCCAGCATTTT
CATTDSNQPQHF
>TRBD2|.|TRBV5-1|TRBJ2-7
TGCGCCAGCAGCTGGGGACTAGCGGACTCCTTATACGAGCAGTACTTC
CASSWGLADSLYEQYF
>.|.|TRBV5-1|TRBJ2-2
TGCGCCAGCAGCTACTCCGGGACCACGAACACCGGGGAGCTGTTTTTT
CASSYSGTTNTGELFF
>TRBD1|many|TRBV5-1|TRBJ1-1
TGCGCCAGCAGCACCGGGACAGGGAGGGGCACTGAAGCTTTCTTT
CASSTGTGRGTEAFF
>TRBD1|.|TRBV5-1|TRBJ1-6
TGCGCCAGCAGCTTAAACCACGGGACAGGGAATTCACCCCTCCACTTT
CASSLNHGTGNSPLHF
>.|.|TRBV7-2|TRBJ1-1
TGTGCCAGCAGCACCCACAGGGACACTGAAGCTTTCTTT
CASSTHRDTEAFF
>TRBD2|.|TRBV28|TRBJ2-3
TGTGCCAGCATCTACGCAGGGGCTAGCGGGAGAGTCAGCACAGATACGCAGTATTTT
CASIYAGASGRVSTDTQYF
>.|.|TRBV12-3/TRBV12-4|TRBJ1-5
TGTGCCAGCAGTTTAAGACGGGGCAGTCAGCCCCAGCATTTT
CASSLRRGSQPQHF
>.|.|TRBV10-3|TRBJ2-2
TGTGCCATCAGTAACGCCCCGGGACTTACAGTTTTCCGCGCCACCGGGGAGCTGTTTTTT
CAISNAPGLTVFRATGELFF
>TRBD1|.|TRBV11-1|TRBJ1-1
TGTGCCAGCAGCTTGGGAACACTTGACAGGGTGAACACTGAAGCTTTCTTT
CASSLGTLDRVNTEAFF
>.|.|TRBV5-1|TRBJ1-1
TGCGCCAGCAGCATTACAGGGATGGCTGAAGCTTTCTTT
CASSITGMAEAFF
>.|.|TRBV20-1|TRBJ1-4
TGCAGTGCAGTGAAGGGGTCGGATGGAAAACTGTTTTTT
CSAVKGSDGKLFF
>TRBD1|.|TRBV11-1|TRBJ2-2
TGTGCCAGCAGCCCAGCCCCTGACAGGGAGACCGGGGAGCTGTTTTTT
CASSPAPDRETGELFF
>.|few|TRBV20-1|TRBJ1-2
TGCAGTGCTAAGGACCAGGGGCAGGCTAACTATTGCTACACCTTC
CSAKDQGQANYCYTF
>.|many|TRBV29-1|TRBJ1-4
TGCAGCGTTGAAAACTCTGAAAAACTGTTTTTT
CSVENSEKLFF
>.|few|TRBV5-1|TRBJ2-3
TGCGCCAGCAGCCAGACTGTACCGGATACGCAGTATTTT
CASSQTVPDTQYF